Listed below are T cell receptor beta chains from one sample, sequenced in a study of blood T cell repertoires in COVID-19. Assay: immunoSEQ multiplex PCR; the TCRdb copy retains only in-frame clones and omits some. The repertoire holds roughly 100,000 clones, roughly 72% seen once, with over 6% in the top ten. Source material: peripheral blood. Receptors originate from a man between 65 and 85 years old with acute or convalescent COVID-19. Each CDR3 is given with its conserved first and last residue. The order of the fields is clone size, V gene, D gene, J gene, CDR3 protein, CDR3 DNA. D genes are given only for firm matches. Clone size is given for some rows only: seen once, a few or many times, or a class if the clone is expanded.

clone_size: NA; v_call: TRBV28; d_call: TRBD1; j_call: TRBJ1-5; cdr3_aa: CASSRDRDGQPQHF; cdr3_nt: TGTGCCAGCAGCCGTGACAGGGACGGTCAGCCCCAGCATTTT
clone_size: NA; v_call: TRBV6-6; d_call: NA; j_call: TRBJ1-6; cdr3_aa: CASSLPNLFNSPLHF; cdr3_nt: TGTGCCAGCAGTCTCCCTAACTTATTCAATTCACCCCTCCACTTT
clone_size: NA; v_call: TRBV6-5; d_call: NA; j_call: TRBJ1-4; cdr3_aa: CASSYAGQPNEKLFF; cdr3_nt: TGTGCCAGCAGTTACGCGGGGCAGCCAAATGAAAAACTGTTTTTT
clone_size: NA; v_call: TRBV5-4; d_call: NA; j_call: TRBJ1-6; cdr3_aa: CASSLVGPVYNSPLHF; cdr3_nt: TGTGCCAGCAGCTTGGTTGGGCCGGTATATAATTCACCCCTCCACTTT
clone_size: few; v_call: TRBV5-1; d_call: TRBD2; j_call: TRBJ2-2; cdr3_aa: CASSPGGANTGELFF; cdr3_nt: TGCGCCAGCAGCCCCGGGGGGGCGAACACCGGGGAGCTGTTTTTT
clone_size: NA; v_call: TRBV28; d_call: NA; j_call: TRBJ2-7; cdr3_aa: CASSQSARGRAEQYF; cdr3_nt: TGTGCCAGCAGCCAATCCGCCAGGGGACGTGCCGAGCAGTACTTC
clone_size: NA; v_call: TRBV7-2; d_call: NA; j_call: TRBJ2-1; cdr3_aa: CASSLNGMSYNEQFF; cdr3_nt: TGTGCCAGCAGCTTAAATGGCATGTCCTACAATGAGCAGTTCTTC
clone_size: NA; v_call: TRBV7-9; d_call: TRBD1; j_call: TRBJ2-2; cdr3_aa: CASTTGTGVVTGELFF; cdr3_nt: TGTGCCAGCACCACCGGGACAGGGGTTGTCACCGGGGAGCTGTTTTTT
clone_size: NA; v_call: TRBV5-1; d_call: TRBD1; j_call: TRBJ2-1; cdr3_aa: CASSPGTGGINEQFF; cdr3_nt: TGCGCCAGCAGCCCCGGGACAGGGGGCATAAATGAGCAGTTCTTC
clone_size: NA; v_call: TRBV2; d_call: NA; j_call: TRBJ1-2; cdr3_aa: CASSEYVQGNYGYTF; cdr3_nt: TGTGCCAGCAGTGAATACGTTCAGGGGAACTATGGCTACACCTTC
clone_size: NA; v_call: TRBV5-1; d_call: NA; j_call: TRBJ1-3; cdr3_aa: CASSLFSENSGNTIYF; cdr3_nt: TGCGCCAGCAGCTTGTTCTCCGAGAACTCTGGAAACACCATATATTTT
clone_size: NA; v_call: TRBV28; d_call: NA; j_call: TRBJ2-1; cdr3_aa: CASSLMDTTYNEQFF; cdr3_nt: TGTGCCAGCAGTTTAATGGACACCACCTACAATGAGCAGTTCTTC
clone_size: NA; v_call: TRBV9; d_call: NA; j_call: TRBJ2-1; cdr3_aa: CASSEADYNEQFF; cdr3_nt: TGTGCCAGCAGCGAAGCGGATTACAATGAGCAGTTCTTC
clone_size: NA; v_call: TRBV5-4; d_call: TRBD1; j_call: TRBJ2-5; cdr3_aa: CASSLQGAEETQYF; cdr3_nt: TGTGCCAGCAGCTTGCAGGGGGCGGAGGAGACCCAGTACTTC
clone_size: NA; v_call: TRBV28; d_call: NA; j_call: TRBJ1-3; cdr3_aa: CASSLMLLGVYSGNTIYF; cdr3_nt: TGTGCCAGCAGTTTAATGCTACTGGGAGTTTACTCTGGAAACACCATATATTTT
clone_size: once; v_call: TRBV7-8; d_call: NA; j_call: TRBJ1-3; cdr3_aa: CASSLSRGSGNTIYF; cdr3_nt: TGTGCCAGCAGCCTTAGTAGGGGGTCGGGAAACACCATATATTTT
clone_size: NA; v_call: TRBV7-2; d_call: NA; j_call: TRBJ1-6; cdr3_aa: CASSLLEGLTPLHF; cdr3_nt: TGTGCCAGCAGCCTTTTAGAGGGTCTGACACCCCTCCACTTT
clone_size: NA; v_call: TRBV5-1; d_call: TRBD2; j_call: TRBJ2-3; cdr3_aa: CASSLAGDGRADTQYF; cdr3_nt: TGCGCCAGCAGCTTGGCCGGAGACGGGAGGGCAGATACGCAGTATTTT